By sample share, the clone carrying this TCR beta chain is medium-sized (0.01 to 0.1%). Clones were sequenced by immunoSEQ multiplex PCR, and TCRdb holds only the in-frame ones, with some missing. Of tens of thousands of clones in the sample, about two thirds are singletons; the top ten hold 19%. This sample's treatment: randomized to nivolumab then ipilimumab (arm A) or the reverse (arm B). DNA-damaging chemotherapy had not been given to any patient beforehand. From thawed PBMCs, live CD3+CD8+ cells negative for CD19 and CD56 were sorted. CDR3 length equals 14 residues. With 9 bases removed from V and 5 bases from J, the gap between germline ends came to 19 bases. CDR1 is MDHEN and CDR2 is SYDVKM in the germline V gene. This record comes from a study of sequential checkpoint blockade in melanoma. As for the study in general: Arm A got nivolumab then ipilimumab; arm B the reverse, 1:1. Maintenance nivolumab came after either treatment sequence.

The material was CD8+ T cells sorted from blood (inferred from file names), obtained from a patient given nivolumab and ipilimumab in sequence. The rearrangement joins TRBV28 to TRBJ1-2; the D gene is possibly TRBD1 (6 bases). This receptor was identified in a human donor with melanoma. The CDR3 sequence is CASCGGASAYGYTF. The CDR3 nucleotides read TGTGCCAGTTGTGGGGGGGCCTCAGCTTATGGCTACACCTTC.